This T cell receptor (beta chain) was observed in a study of OX40 agonist ivuxolimab in advanced cancers. The overall study: Ivuxolimab is a fully human IgG2 antibody that activates OX40 (CD134). All patients had ivuxolimab intravenously every 2 weeks at 0.01 to 10 mg/kg. Study results and limitations: Both CD4+ and CD8+ T cell populations in blood had undergone clonal expansion by week 6 at 0.1 to 3.0 mg/kg.

Assay used: immunoSEQ multiplex PCR; TCRdb lists only in-frame clones, some missing. Counted here are 30,000 to 45,000 clones, about 80% occurring once; the ten biggest clones make up less than 25%. Notes on this clone: As yet, its antigen is unknown.

V gave up 5 bases and J gave up 1 base, with 12 bases separating them. Germline V CDR1 and CDR2: SNHLY, FYNNEI. The CDR3 has 15 residues. The material sequenced was CD4+ or CD8+ T cells sorted from blood, taken in a trial of the OX40 agonist ivuxolimab. The TCR originated in an adult with an advanced solid tumor such as melanoma, head and neck, liver or kidney cancer. This chain connects TRBV2 to TRBJ1-5, with D possibly matching TRBD1 (5 bases). CDR3 coding DNA: TGTGCCAGCAGTAAAGGGACCTTGAGCAATCAGCCCCAGCATTTT. Its protein is CASSKGTLSNQPQHF.